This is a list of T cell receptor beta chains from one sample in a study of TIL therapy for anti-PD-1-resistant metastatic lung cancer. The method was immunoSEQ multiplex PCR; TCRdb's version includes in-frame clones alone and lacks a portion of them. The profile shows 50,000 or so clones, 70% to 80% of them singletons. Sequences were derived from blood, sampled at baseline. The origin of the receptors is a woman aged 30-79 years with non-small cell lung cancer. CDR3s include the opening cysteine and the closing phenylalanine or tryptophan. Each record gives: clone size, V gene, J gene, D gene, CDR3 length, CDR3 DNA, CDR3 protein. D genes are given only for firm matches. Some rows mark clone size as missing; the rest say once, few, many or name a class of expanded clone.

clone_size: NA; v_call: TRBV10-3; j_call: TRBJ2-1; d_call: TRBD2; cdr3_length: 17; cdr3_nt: TGTGCCATCAGTGAGGAATATAGCGGGAGTGGTTTGAATGAGCAGTTCTTC; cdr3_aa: CAISEEYSGSGLNEQFF
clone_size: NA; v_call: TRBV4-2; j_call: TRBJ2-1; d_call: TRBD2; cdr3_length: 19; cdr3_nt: TGTGCCAGCAGCCAAGATCTAGGCCGTCGGGCTAGCGGAGACAATGAGCAGTTCTTC; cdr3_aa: CASSQDLGRRASGDNEQFF
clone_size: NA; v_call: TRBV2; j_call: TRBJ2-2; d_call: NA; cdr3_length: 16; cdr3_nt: TGTGCCAGCAGTGAATTTCGGTGGTCGAACACCGGGGAGCTGTTTTTT; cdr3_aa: CASSEFRWSNTGELFF
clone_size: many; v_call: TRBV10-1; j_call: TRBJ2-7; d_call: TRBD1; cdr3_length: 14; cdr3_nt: TGCGCCAGCAGTGAAGGGACAGGGGGCGACGAGCAGTACTTC; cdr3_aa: CASSEGTGGDEQYF
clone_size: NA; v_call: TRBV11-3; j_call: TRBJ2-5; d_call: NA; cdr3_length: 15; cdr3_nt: TGTGCCAGCAGCCAGGGACCACAGGACCAAGAGACCCAGTACTTC; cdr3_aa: CASSQGPQDQETQYF
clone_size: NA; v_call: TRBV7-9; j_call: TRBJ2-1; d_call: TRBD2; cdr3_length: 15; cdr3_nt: TGTGCCAGCAGCTTACGACTAGCGGGAGAGGATGAGCAGTTCTTC; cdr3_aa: CASSLRLAGEDEQFF
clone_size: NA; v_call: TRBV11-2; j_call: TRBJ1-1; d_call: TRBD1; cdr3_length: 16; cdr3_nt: TGTGCCAGCAGCTTAGCGGCACAGGGGCGGTGGACTGAAGCTTTCTTT; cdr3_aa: CASSLAAQGRWTEAFF
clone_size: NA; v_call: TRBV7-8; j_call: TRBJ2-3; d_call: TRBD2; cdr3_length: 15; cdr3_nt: TGTGCCAGCAGGAGACTAGCGGGAGACGAAGATACGCAGTATTTT; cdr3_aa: CASRRLAGDEDTQYF
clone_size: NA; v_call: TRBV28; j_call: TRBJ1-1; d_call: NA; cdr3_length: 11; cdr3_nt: TGTGCCAGCAGTTTATCAGGAGAAGCTTTCTTT; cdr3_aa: CASSLSGEAFF
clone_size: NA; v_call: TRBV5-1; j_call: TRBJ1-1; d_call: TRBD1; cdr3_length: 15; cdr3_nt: TGCGCCAGCAGCCCGGGACAGGGGGAGGACACTGAAGCTTTCTTT; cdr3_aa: CASSPGQGEDTEAFF
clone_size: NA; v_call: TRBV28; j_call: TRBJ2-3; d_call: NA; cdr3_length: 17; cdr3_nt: TGTGCCAGCACCCCCCCAAGGCAGGGGCCTACCACAGATACGCAGTATTTT; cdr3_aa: CASTPPRQGPTTDTQYF
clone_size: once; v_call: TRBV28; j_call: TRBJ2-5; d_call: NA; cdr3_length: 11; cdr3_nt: TGTGCCAGCAGTTTAAGGGGGACCCAGTACTTC; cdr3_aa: CASSLRGTQYF
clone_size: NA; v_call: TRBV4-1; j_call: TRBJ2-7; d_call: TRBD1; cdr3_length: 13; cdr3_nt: TGCGCCAGCAGCCAAACAGGGGGCTACGAGCAGTACTTC; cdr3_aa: CASSQTGGYEQYF
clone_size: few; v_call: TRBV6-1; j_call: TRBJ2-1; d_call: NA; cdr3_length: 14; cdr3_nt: TGTGCCAGCAGTCTTCCCCGGGACGTGGATGAGCAGTTCTTC; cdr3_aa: CASSLPRDVDEQFF
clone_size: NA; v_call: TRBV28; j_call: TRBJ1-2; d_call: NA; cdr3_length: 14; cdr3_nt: TGTGCCAGCAGTTCATTCCGGGACATCTTCGGCTACACCTTC; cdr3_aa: CASSSFRDIFGYTF
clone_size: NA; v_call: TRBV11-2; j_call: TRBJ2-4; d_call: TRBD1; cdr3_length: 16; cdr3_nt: TGTGCCAGCAGCTTCCGGGACAGACTAGCCAAAAACATTCAGTACTTC; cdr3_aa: CASSFRDRLAKNIQYF
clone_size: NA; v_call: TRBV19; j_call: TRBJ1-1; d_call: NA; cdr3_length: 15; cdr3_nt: TGTGCCAGTAGTATACGACAAAACTTGAACACTGAAGCTTTCTTT; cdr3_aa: CASSIRQNLNTEAFF
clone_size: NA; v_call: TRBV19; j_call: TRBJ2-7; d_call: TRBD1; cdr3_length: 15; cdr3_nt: TGTGCCAGTAGTATAGCCGGACAGGGGGCTTACGAGCAGTACTTC; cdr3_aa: CASSIAGQGAYEQYF
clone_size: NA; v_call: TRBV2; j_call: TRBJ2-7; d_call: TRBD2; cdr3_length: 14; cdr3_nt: TGTGCCAGCAGCCCTGGGGGGGAAAACTACGAGCAGTACTTC; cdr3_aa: CASSPGGENYEQYF
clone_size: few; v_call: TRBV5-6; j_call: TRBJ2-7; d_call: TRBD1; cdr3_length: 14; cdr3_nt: TGTGCCAGCAGCTTTGGACAGGGGAGGTACGAGCAGTACTTC; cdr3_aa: CASSFGQGRYEQYF
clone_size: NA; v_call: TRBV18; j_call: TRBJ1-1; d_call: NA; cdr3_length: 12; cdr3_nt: TGTGCCAGCTCACCATCGAACACTGAAGCTTTCTTT; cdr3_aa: CASSPSNTEAFF
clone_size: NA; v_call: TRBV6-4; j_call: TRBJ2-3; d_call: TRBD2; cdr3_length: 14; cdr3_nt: TGTGCCAGCAGTGACTCAGCGGGATCAGATACGCAGTATTTT; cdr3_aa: CASSDSAGSDTQYF
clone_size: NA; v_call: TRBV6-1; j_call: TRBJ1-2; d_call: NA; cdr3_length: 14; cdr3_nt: TGTGCCAGCAGTGAACCAGGCTATACCCATGGCTACACCTTC; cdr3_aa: CASSEPGYTHGYTF
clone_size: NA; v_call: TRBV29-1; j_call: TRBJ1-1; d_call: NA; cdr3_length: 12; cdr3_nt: TGCAGCGTCCTTAGTCTGGCGCAGAAAGCTTTCTTT; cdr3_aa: CSVLSLAQKAFF
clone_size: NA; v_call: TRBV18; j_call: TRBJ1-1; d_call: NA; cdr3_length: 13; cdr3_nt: TGTGCCAGCTCCGATTCGGGGAACACTGAAGCTTTCTTT; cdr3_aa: CASSDSGNTEAFF
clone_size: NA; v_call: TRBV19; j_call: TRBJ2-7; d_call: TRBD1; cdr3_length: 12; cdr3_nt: TGTGCCAGTAGTATAGGACAGGGGGAGCAGTACTTC; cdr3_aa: CASSIGQGEQYF
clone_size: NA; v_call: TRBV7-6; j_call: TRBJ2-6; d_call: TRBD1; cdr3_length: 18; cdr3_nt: TGTGCCAGCAGTCCCGTTTACGATCGACAGGGCAGGGCCAACGTCCTGACTTTC; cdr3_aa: CASSPVYDRQGRANVLTF
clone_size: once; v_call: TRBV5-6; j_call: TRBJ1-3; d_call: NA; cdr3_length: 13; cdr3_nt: TGTGCCAGCAGCTGGCAGGGGGGAAACACCATATATTTT; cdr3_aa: CASSWQGGNTIYF
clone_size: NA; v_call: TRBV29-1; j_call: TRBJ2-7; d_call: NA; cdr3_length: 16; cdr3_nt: TGCAGCGTTGAACCCCTAGACCGCGAGAATAACTACGAGCAGTACTTC; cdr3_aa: CSVEPLDRENNYEQYF
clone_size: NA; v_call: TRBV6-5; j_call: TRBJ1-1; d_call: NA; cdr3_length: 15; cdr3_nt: TGTGCCAGCAGTTATGACAGTCCCATGAACACTGAAGCTTTCTTT; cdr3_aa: CASSYDSPMNTEAFF
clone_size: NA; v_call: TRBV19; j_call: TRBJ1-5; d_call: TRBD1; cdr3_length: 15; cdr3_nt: TGTGCCAGTAGTATCTCACAGGGGCATATCCAGCCCCAGCATTTT; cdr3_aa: CASSISQGHIQPQHF
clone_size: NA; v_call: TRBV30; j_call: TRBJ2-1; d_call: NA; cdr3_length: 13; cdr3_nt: TGTGCCTGGAGAGCCACCCCTTGGGATGAGCAGTTCTTC; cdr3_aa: CAWRATPWDEQFF
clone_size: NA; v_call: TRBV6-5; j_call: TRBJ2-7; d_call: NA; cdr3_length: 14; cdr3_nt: TGTGCCAGCAGTTACTCGACAGGAAATTACGAGCAGTACTTC; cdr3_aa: CASSYSTGNYEQYF
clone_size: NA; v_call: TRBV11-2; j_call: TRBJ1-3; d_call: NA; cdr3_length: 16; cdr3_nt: TGTGCCAGCAGCTTAATCAGGGGCAACTCTGGAAACACCATATATTTT; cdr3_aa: CASSLIRGNSGNTIYF
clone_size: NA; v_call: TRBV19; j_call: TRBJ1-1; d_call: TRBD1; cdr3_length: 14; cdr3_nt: TGTGCCAGTAGTGACAGGGGAACGTACACTGAAGCTTTCTTT; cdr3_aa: CASSDRGTYTEAFF
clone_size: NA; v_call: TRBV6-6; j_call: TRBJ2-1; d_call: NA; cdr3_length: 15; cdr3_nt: TGTGCCAGCAGTTCACCCTCGACTAAATACAATGAGCAGTTCTTC; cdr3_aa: CASSSPSTKYNEQFF
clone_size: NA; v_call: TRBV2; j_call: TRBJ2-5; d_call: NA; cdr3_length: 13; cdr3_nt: TGTGCCAGCAGTGAGTGGTTAGCCGGGACCCAGTACTTC; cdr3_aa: CASSEWLAGTQYF
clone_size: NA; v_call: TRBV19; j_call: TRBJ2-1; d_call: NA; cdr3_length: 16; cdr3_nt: TGTGCCAGTAGTACCGGAGGCACTAGCCCTCGCAATGAGCAGTTCTTC; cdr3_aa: CASSTGGTSPRNEQFF
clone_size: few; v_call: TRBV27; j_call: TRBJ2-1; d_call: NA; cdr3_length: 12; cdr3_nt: TGTGCCAGCAGTTTATCAGGGGGTGAGCAGTTCTTC; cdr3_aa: CASSLSGGEQFF
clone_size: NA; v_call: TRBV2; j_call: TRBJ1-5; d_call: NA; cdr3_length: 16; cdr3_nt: TGTGCCAGCAGTGAAGCGGAGCGAGTGTTGGGTCAGCCCCAGCATTTT; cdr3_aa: CASSEAERVLGQPQHF
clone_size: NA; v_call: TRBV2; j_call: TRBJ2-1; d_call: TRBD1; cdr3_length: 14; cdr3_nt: TGTGCCAGCAAGGACAGGGAAGTAGTTGGTGAGCAGTTCTTC; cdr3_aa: CASKDREVVGEQFF
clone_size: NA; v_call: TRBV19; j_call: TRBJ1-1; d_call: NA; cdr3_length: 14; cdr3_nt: TGTGCCAGTAGTACCCTCCCAAGGACAGCCGCCGCTTTCTTT; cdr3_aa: CASSTLPRTAAAFF
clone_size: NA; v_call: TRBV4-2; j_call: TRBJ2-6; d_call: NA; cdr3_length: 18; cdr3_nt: TGTGCCAGCAGCCCAACCTCGACTCTGTTCTCTGGGGCCAACGTCCTGACTTTC; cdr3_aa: CASSPTSTLFSGANVLTF
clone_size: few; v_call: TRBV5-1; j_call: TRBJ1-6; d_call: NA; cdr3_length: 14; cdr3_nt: TGCGCCAGCAGCTTGGAGGGGAATACTTCACCCCTCCACTTT; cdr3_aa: CASSLEGNTSPLHF
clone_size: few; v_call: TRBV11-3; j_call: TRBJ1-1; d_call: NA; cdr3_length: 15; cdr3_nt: TGTGCCAGCAGCCCGGGAGCAGCCATGAACACTGAAGCTTTCTTT; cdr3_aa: CASSPGAAMNTEAFF
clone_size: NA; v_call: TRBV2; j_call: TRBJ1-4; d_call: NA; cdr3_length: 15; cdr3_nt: TGTGCCAGCAGTTCAGGGCCTGCAACTAATGAAAAACTGTTTTTT; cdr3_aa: CASSSGPATNEKLFF
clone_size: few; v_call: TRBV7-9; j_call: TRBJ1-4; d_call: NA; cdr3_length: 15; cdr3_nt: TGTGCCAGCAGCTTAGCGCTCGGGGCTAATGAAAAACTGTTTTTT; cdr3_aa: CASSLALGANEKLFF
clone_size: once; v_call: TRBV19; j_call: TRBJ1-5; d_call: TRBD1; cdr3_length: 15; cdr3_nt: TGTGCCAGTACCCCCCGGACAGGGGCGAATCAGCCCCAGCATTTT; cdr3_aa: CASTPRTGANQPQHF
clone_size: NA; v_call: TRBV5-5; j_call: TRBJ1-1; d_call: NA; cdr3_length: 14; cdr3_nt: TGTGCCAGCAGCTTGGCTGGGCAGGACACTGAAGCTTTCTTT; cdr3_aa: CASSLAGQDTEAFF
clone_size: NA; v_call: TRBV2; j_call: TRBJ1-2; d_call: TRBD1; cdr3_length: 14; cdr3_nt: TGTGCCAGCAGGGGACAGGCAACCGCTTATGGCTACACCTTC; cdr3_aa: CASRGQATAYGYTF